This TCR beta chain came from a study of T cell responses to AZD1222 COVID-19 vaccine (dated by TCRdb to the early 2020s). About the investigation overall: TCR sequencing was performed for about 240 trial participants, of whom around 200 were given two doses of AZD1222 and around 26 were given two doses of MenACWY control vaccine. Trial participants were enrolled by age into 18-55, 56-69 and 70-plus year subgroups, with about 150, 28 and 57 TCR-sequenced participants respectively.

For this clone: The antigen it binds to is not known. Nothing much larger sits one base from this clone, and base qualities are not available.

The research as a whole found: Nearly half of unique spike-specific TCRs reportedly recognized epitopes outside regions mutated in the B.1.351 and B.1.1.7 variants. Because no samples from the day 14 peak response were available, repertoires could be characterized only after the peak T cell response. Conclusions about previously exposed vaccinees are limited, since just six AZD1222 recipients were seropositive for SARS-CoV-2 at baseline. In the small 56-69-year group, the increase in depth fell short of significance, most likely because of low power. Spike-specific TCR breadth and depth rose significantly after two AZD1222 doses compared with day 0 and with MenACWY recipients. Most participants were white British and females outnumbered males, and the authors suggested that clonal diversity may have been underestimated. The vaccine-associated CD4 TCRs covered the entire spike protein, and the dominant responses fell in regions 160-218 and 743-854.

This specimen's time point label, interpreted: about 28 days (+/-7) after the second vaccine dose. AZD1222 recipients with second doses at about 4 weeks or about 12 weeks were pooled, because spike-specific TCR depth and breadth did not differ between schedules. Vaccinee samples were obtained from the UK trials COV001 and COV002, which included a single-blind randomized controlled phase 2/3 trial of AZD1222 (ChAdOx1 nCoV-19) in healthy adults. Trial participant PBMC samples were collected at day 0 and day 28 after the second dose for TCRbeta chain sequencing. The CDR3 regions of human TCRbeta chains were analyzed by immunosequencing. For the original study's pipeline: TCRs in the repertoires were compared against a reference library of SARS-CoV-2-specific TCRs that had been generated with the MIRA antigen-specificity platform. Breadth meant the fraction of unique TCRs that were SARS-CoV-2-associated, whereas depth meant the fraction of total T cells that were SARS-CoV-2-associated. Using the MIRA data, each spike-specific TCR was assigned both to the spike region to which the TCR was reactive and to a CD4 or CD8 class. Log10-transformed breadth and depth values were compared by one-way ANOVA with Sidak's multiple comparisons tests. TCRdb took over this immuneACCESS table, retaining in-frame rearrangements with V and J assigned. Such tables are incomplete; in checked studies, under half of the missing clones stem from an unresolved V gene, and the remainder is unexplained. Clonal size and the V and J genes are those of that table, whereas D and trimming came from the DNA. The sample table holds 150,000 to 200,000 clones, of which 94% were seen once. In total, the top ten clones hold approximately 4.8% of the sample.

CDR1 and CDR2, per the germline V gene, are SNHLY and FYNNEI. V and J lose 1 base and 0 bases, and a span of 9 bases separates them. The CDR3 holds 15 amino acids from the cysteine to the phenylalanine. The CDR3 DNA has 45 bases and is translated from base 1. The sequence links TRBV2 to TRBJ2-5; TRBD1 is possibly the D segment (5 matching bases). Sequencing was performed on peripheral blood, taken 28 days after the second AZD1222 dose. The receptor's source is an adult who received the AZD1222 COVID-19 vaccine. The CDR3 amino acid sequence is: CASSEEGAYQETQYF. The DNA sequence is given as TGTGCCAGCAGTGAAGAAGGGGCGTACCAAGAGACCCAGTACTTC.